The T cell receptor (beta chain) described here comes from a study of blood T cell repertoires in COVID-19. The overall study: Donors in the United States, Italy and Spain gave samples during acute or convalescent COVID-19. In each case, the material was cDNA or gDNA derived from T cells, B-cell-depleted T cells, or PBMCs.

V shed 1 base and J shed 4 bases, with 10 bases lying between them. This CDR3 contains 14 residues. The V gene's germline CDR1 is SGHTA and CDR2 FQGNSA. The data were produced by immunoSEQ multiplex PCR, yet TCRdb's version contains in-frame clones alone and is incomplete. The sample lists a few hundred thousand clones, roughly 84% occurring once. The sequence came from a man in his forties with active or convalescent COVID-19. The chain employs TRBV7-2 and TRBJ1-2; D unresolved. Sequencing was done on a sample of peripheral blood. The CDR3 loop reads CASSLVHSFYGYTF. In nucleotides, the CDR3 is TGTGCCAGCAGCTTAGTACACAGCTTCTATGGCTACACCTTC.